These 13 T cell receptor beta chains share one sample of origin, sequenced in a study of shared clonotypes between healthy human individuals. Measured with immunoSEQ multiplex PCR; TCRdb has only the in-frame clones, and not every one. The sample yields 2 million to 3 million clones, roughly 93% seen once. Sequencing input: naive CD4+ T cells from PBMCs. Regarding subset: CD45RA+ positively selected. The source is a man aged 18 to 30 in good health. Some clones in this sample may be carry-over from other donors' samples.

The chain joins TRBV5-4 to TRBJ1-1; D unclear. CDR1 is SGHNT and CDR2 is YYREEE in the germline V gene (reference sequence). V lost 1 base and J lost 7, with 5 bases in between. CDR3 size: 11 residues. Here the CDR3 reads CASSLNFEAFF. DNA for the CDR3: TGTGCCAGCAGCTTGAATTTTGAAGCTTTCTTT.

V is TRBV14 and J is TRBJ1-1, with no clear D. In germline, CDR1 is SGHDN, CDR2 FVKESK. The CDR3 sequence is 13 residues long. Trimming stripped 5 bases from V and 2 bases from J, with 9 bases between. The CDR3 coding sequence is TGTGCCAGCAGCTCCCAACGCAACACTGAAGCTTTCTTT. Translating it yields CASSSQRNTEAFF.

The rearrangement joins TRBV10-3 to TRBJ2-2; D is uncertain. The CDR3 extends over 14 amino acids. V was pared by 6 bases and J by 5 bases, with 13 bases between. The germline V gene encodes CDR1 ENHRY and CDR2 SYGVKD. CDR3 nucleotides: TGTGCCATCAGCTGGACCCGAGGAACCGGGGAGCTGTTTTTT. Its protein product is CAISWTRGTGELFF.

J is TRBJ2-2 and V is TRBV28, with D unclear. V was clipped by 10 bases and J by 0 bases, with 9 bases between them. Germline CDR1 is MDHEN and CDR2 is SYDVKM. This CDR3 has 13 residues. In DNA form, the CDR3 reads TGTGCCAAAAGCAGATCGAACACCGGGGAGCTGTTTTTT. This sequence encodes CAKSRSNTGELFF.

The chain recombines TRBV4-3 with TRBJ2-1; possibly TRBD1 for D (6 bases). This CDR3 is built from 15 residues. The ends were cut back, 2 bases at V and 4 bases at J, with 12 bases in the middle. Germline V gene lookup returns CDR1 LGHNA and CDR2 YSLEER. This CDR3 is CASSQTGLGYNEQFF. The CDR3 nucleotides read TGCGCCAGCAGCCAAACAGGGTTAGGTTACAATGAGCAGTTCTTC.

This chain uses TRBV5-1 with TRBJ1-1; no definite D call. V lost 0 bases and J lost 4, with 7 bases in between. This CDR3 contains 13 residues. Germline-derived CDR1 and CDR2 are SGHRS and YFSETQ. CDR3 coding DNA: TGCGCCAGCAGCTTGGCCATGGGCACTGAAGCTTTCTTT. Encoded protein: CASSLAMGTEAFF.

This clone was seen a single time. The chain is built from TRBV11-2 and TRBJ2-7; 9 nucleotides agree with TRBD2. Per germline, CDR1 SGHAT and CDR2 FQNNGV. With 3 bases clipped from V and 2 bases from J, the junction kept 8 bases outside the gene matches. The CDR3 extends over 16 amino acids. This chain's CDR3 is CASSLGGLAKAYEQYF. The CDR3 DNA follows: TGTGCCAGCAGCTTGGGTGGACTAGCGAAAGCCTACGAGCAGTACTTC.

The chain combines TRBV7-8 with TRBJ1-3; 7 nucleotides line up with TRBD1. This CDR3 has 15 amino acids. V shed 3 bases and J 3 bases; nucleotides not matched to a gene: 5. Germline V gene lookup returns CDR1 SGHVS and CDR2 FQNEAQ. CDR3: CASSLTRGLGNTIYF. In DNA form, the CDR3 reads TGTGCCAGCAGCTTGACGAGGGGGCTTGGAAACACCATATATTTT.

The chain couples TRBV27 to TRBJ2-1; 13 nucleotides align to TRBD2. This CDR3 spans 16 amino acids. Germline V lookup: CDR1 MNHEY, CDR2 SMNVEV (reference sequence). Unmatched junction bases numbered 9, after V lost 5 bases and J lost 8 bases. This CDR3 reads CASSPRTSGRRYEQFF. DNA for the CDR3: TGTGCCAGCAGTCCCCGGACTAGCGGGAGAAGATATGAGCAGTTCTTC.

The rearrangement links TRBV7-8 to TRBJ2-2; D possibly matches TRBD1 or TRBD2 (5 bases each). This CDR3 has 15 amino acids. Trimming pared 4 bases from V and 6 bases from J, leaving 15 bases between. CDR1 is SGHVS, CDR2 FQNEAQ, per germline. CDR3 loop: CASSSLGTVPGELFF. The DNA for the CDR3 is TGTGCCAGCAGCTCCCTAGGGACCGTTCCCGGGGAGCTGTTTTTT.

The gene calls are TRBV5-1 and TRBJ2-7; 10 nucleotides agree with TRBD2. The CDR3 extends over 15 amino acids. The germline gives CDR1 SGHRS, CDR2 YFSETQ. J gave up 2 bases and V 1 base, and 3 bases lay outside the gene matches. DNA for the CDR3: TGCGCCAGCAGCTTGCGAGCGGGAGGGCCCTACGAGCAGTACTTC. The encoded protein is CASSLRAGGPYEQYF.

The CDR3 here is CASSQGIAGGQYTQYF. The CDR3 DNA is TGCGCCAGCAGCCAAGGAATAGCGGGAGGGCAATATACGCAGTATTTT. The J gene is TRBJ2-3, the V gene TRBV4-1, with 11 bases identical to TRBD2. Germline lookup yields CDR1 MGHRA and CDR2 YSYEKL. The CDR3 extends over 16 amino acids. The trim removed 1 base at V and 7 bases at J, leaving 7 bases unmatched.

The chain has TRBV5-3 and TRBJ2-4; possible D gene TRBD1, 6 bases. TRBV5-3 has ORF status, its function being uncertain. There are 16 residues in the CDR3. Trimming cost V 4 bases and J 0 bases, with 14 bases left between them. The CDR3 bases are TGTGCCAGAAGCGGAAGGGGGATCCTAGCCAAAAACATTCAGTACTTC. It encodes CARSGRGILAKNIQYF.